These 23 T cell receptor beta chains came from one sample sequenced in a study of T-cell reconstitution after alpha-beta-depleted transplantation in children. Preparation of the TCRbeta library used unique molecular identifiers. TCRdb re-analysed the PCR reads in MiXCR, keeping a single row per CDR3 protein. The top ten clones hold 20% to 25% of a sample with 7,000 or so distinct CDR3 sequences, around 5% of them seen once. Sequenced here: PBMCs, mostly from graft donor cells, sampled 180 days after TCRalphabeta/CD19-depleted stem cell transplant. The source is a child in the first two years of life who had a stem cell transplant for acute myeloid leukemia, so the T cells may come from the graft donor.

This clonotype was detected many times. The chain employs TRBV7-8 and TRBJ1-5; D is undetermined. The V gene lost 8 bases and the J gene lost 4 bases, with 12 bases spanning the gap. The CDR3 extends over 13 amino acids. Germline loops: CDR1 SGHVS, CDR2 FQNEAQ. The CDR3 loop reads CASGSDLNQPQHF. The CDR3 coding sequence is TGTGCCAGCGGCTCGGACCTAAATCAGCCCCAGCATTTT.

This clonotype occurred many times. DNA of the CDR3: TGTGCCAGCAGCGCAATAGGGGGGACTGAAGCTTTCTTT. It encodes CASSAIGGTEAFF. This chain uses TRBV3-1 with TRBJ1-1; D possibly corresponds to TRBD1 (6 bases). Germline V gene data show CDR1 as LGHDT and CDR2 as YNNKEL (reference sequence). The V gene lost 5 bases and the J gene lost 5 bases, with 12 bases spanning the gap. This CDR3 spans 13 amino acids.

This clonotype appeared many times. V gene TRBV4-3 combines with J gene TRBJ2-2; 10 bases align to TRBD2. This CDR3 has 16 residues. V lost 4 bases and J lost 3; bases outside the gene matches: 5. The germline gives CDR1 LGHNA, CDR2 YSLEER. The CDR3 bases are TGCGCCAGCAGCCCCGGACTAGCGGAGGACACCGGGGAGCTGTTTTTT. Its protein product is CASSPGLAEDTGELFF.

This clonotype has ten or more counts. V is TRBV20-1 and J is TRBJ2-7; D is uncertain. Germline CDR1 and CDR2: DFQATT and SNEGSKA (reference sequence). Deletions cut 3 bases from V and 2 bases from J, with 8 bases between. The CDR3 has 12 residues. The CDR3 nucleotides read TGCAGTGCTAGTTCGGCAGCCTACGAGCAGTACTTC. Protein sequence: CSASSAAYEQYF.

By share of the sample, this clonotype is medium-sized (0.01 to 0.1%). The chain is built from TRBV29-1 and TRBJ2-2, with D perhaps TRBD2 (5 bases). Per germline, CDR1 SQVTM and CDR2 ANQGSEA. This CDR3 has 13 residues. V was shortened by 3 bases and J by 5 bases, with 10 bases between the two germline ends. The CDR3 reads CSVDPWETGELFF. DNA of the CDR3: TGCAGCGTTGATCCTTGGGAGACCGGGGAGCTGTTTTTT.

The sample holds many counts of this clonotype. The chain carries TRBV12-3 or TRBV12-4 and TRBJ1-3; 7 bases are shared with TRBD1. V trimming: 2 bases; J trimming: 3 bases; junction bases outside the gene matches: 4. The CDR3 is 15 residues long. CDR3 sequence reads: CASSLTGEYGNTIYF. Here the CDR3 DNA reads TGTGCCAGCAGTTTAACAGGGGAGTATGGAAACACCATATATTTT.

At least ten counts were recorded for this clonotype. The genes are TRBV7-3 and TRBJ2-7; 11 bases line up with TRBD2. V lost 3 bases, J lost 2 bases, and 9 bases stayed unmatched. The germline gives CDR1 SGHTA, CDR2 FQGTGA. CDR3 length equals 17 residues. The CDR3 DNA is TGTGCCAGCAGCTTTACTACTAGCGGGAGTAAACCCTACGAGCAGTACTTC. Translating gives CASSFTTSGSKPYEQYF.

By proportion, this clonotype is medium-sized. The chain links TRBV4-1 to TRBJ2-1; tentatively, D is TRBD2 (5 bases). CDR3 length: 16 amino acids. The germline V and J ends were trimmed by 0 bases and 1 base, with 10 bases remaining between them. The V gene's germline CDR1 is MGHRA and CDR2 YSYEKL. In DNA, the CDR3 is TGCGCCAGCAGCCAAGACCCGACGGGATCCTACAATGAGCAGTTCTTC. Protein sequence: CASSQDPTGSYNEQFF.

This clonotype was observed many times. The chain joins TRBV9 to TRBJ2-1, with 7 bases lining up with TRBD2. The CDR3 has 18 amino acids. Germline assignment: CDR1 SGDLS and CDR2 YYNGEE. The J segment lost 2 bases and the V segment lost 0 bases, leaving 11 bases of the junction unmatched. The CDR3 loop reads CASSVDPFVLAAYNEQFF. CDR3 bases: TGTGCCAGCAGCGTAGACCCCTTTGTTCTAGCGGCCTACAATGAGCAGTTCTTC.

By its share, this clonotype is medium-sized (0.01 to 0.1%). The chain links TRBV24-1 to TRBJ2-3, with TRBD2 identical over 13 bases. J was trimmed by 1 base and V by 10 bases; bases with no gene match: 10. The germline V gene has CDR1 KGHDR and CDR2 SFDVKD. The CDR3 is made up of 17 amino acids. CDR3 coding DNA: TGTGCCACTCAGACTAGCGGGAGGACTGGGCGCACAGATACGCAGTATTTT. Protein product: CATQTSGRTGRTDTQYF.

At least ten counts were recorded for this clonotype. The chain has TRBV19 and TRBJ2-7; TRBD1 might be the D (6 bases). The CDR3 loop spans 13 amino acids. Germline V gene sequence: CDR1 LNHDA, CDR2 SQIVND (reference sequence). V lost 5 bases, J lost 0 bases, and 8 bases lay in between. In nucleotides, the CDR3 is TGTGCCAGTAGTCGGACAGTCTCCTACGAGCAGTACTTC. Amino acid sequence: CASSRTVSYEQYF.

In its sample, this clonotype is medium-sized. The rearrangement uses TRBV10-3 and TRBJ2-7; D is uncertain. V lost 10 bases and J lost 3, with 10 bases in between. Germline lookup yields CDR1 ENHRY and CDR2 SYGVKD. The CDR3 length is 11 residues. The CDR3 DNA reads TGTGCCACCAATATGGGCTACGAGCAGTACTTC. Protein product: CATNMGYEQYF.

V and J are TRBV2 and TRBJ1-6; D unclear. The CDR3 is made up of 17 amino acids. Trimming left V 11 bases short and J 0 bases short, with 20 bases between. Germline V gene sequence: CDR1 SNHLY, CDR2 FYNNEI. The CDR3 loop is CALSFTGKSSYNSPLHF. CDR3 DNA: TGTGCCCTCAGTTTTACCGGGAAGAGCTCCTATAATTCACCCCTCCACTTT.

This clonotype has a count of ten or more. V and J are TRBV7-9 and TRBJ2-7; 10 nucleotides agree with TRBD1. With 6 bases clipped from V and 5 bases from J, the junction kept 7 bases outside the gene matches. The germline CDR1 and CDR2 sequences are SEHNR and FQNEAQ (reference sequence). The CDR3 has 14 amino acids. Here the CDR3 DNA reads TGTGCCAGCAGATCGACAGGGGGCTACCACGAGCAGTACTTC. Protein: CASRSTGGYHEQYF.

This clonotype came up many times. The gene calls are TRBV5-1 and TRBJ1-4; no clear D gene. The CDR3 is made up of 15 amino acids. V gave up 0 bases and J gave up 4 bases, with 10 bases separating them. In germline, CDR1 is SGHRS, CDR2 YFSETQ. For the CDR3, the DNA is TGCGCCAGCAGCTTGGTTGGCTTGGGTAATGAAAAACTGTTTTTT. It codes for CASSLVGLGNEKLFF.

This clonotype showed up many times. CDR3 protein: CASSQGGWGGPGANVLTF. The CDR3, as DNA: TGTGCCAGCAGCCAAGGTGGGTGGGGGGGTCCCGGGGCCAACGTCCTGACTTTC. The chain couples TRBV3-1 to TRBJ2-6; 7 bases line up with TRBD2. CDR1 LGHDT and CDR2 YNNKEL come from the germline V gene (reference sequence). V shed 1 base, J shed 4 bases, and the junction held 10 bases outside the gene matches. This CDR3 comprises 18 residues. The full variable domain, rest sourced from reference TRBV3-1 and TRBJ2-6, is DTAVSQTPKYLVTQMGNDKSIKCEQNLGHDTMYWYKQDSKKFLKIMFSYNNKELIINETVPNRFSPKSPDKAHLNLHINSLELGDSAVYFCASSQGGWGGPGANVLTFGAGSRLTVL.

This clonotype was seen ten or more times. The chain is built from TRBV28 and TRBJ1-2, with D hard to call. CDR1 is MDHEN and CDR2 is SYDVKM in the germline V gene. This CDR3 is built from 13 residues. The V end was cut by 4 bases, the J end by 7 bases, with 13 bases between. The CDR3 loop reads CASSYGEDAGYTF. DNA of the CDR3: TGTGCCAGCAGTTACGGGGAAGACGCTGGCTACACCTTC.

At least ten counts were recorded for this clonotype. The V call is TRBV19, the J call TRBJ2-1, with a possible D match to TRBD1 (6 bases). This CDR3 is built from 15 residues. Germline loops: CDR1 LNHDA, CDR2 SQIVND (reference sequence). V lost 3 bases and J 3 bases, leaving 12 bases between the germline ends. DNA of the CDR3: TGTGCCAGTAGTATTGGGGGCACGGACTACAATGAGCAGTTCTTC. This encodes CASSIGGTDYNEQFF.

This clonotype was counted ten times or more. The chain joins TRBV10-3 to TRBJ2-7; TRBD2 aligns across 10 bases. Per germline, CDR1 ENHRY and CDR2 SYGVKD. The CDR3 consists of 17 residues. J was trimmed by 0 bases and V by 7 bases; bases with no gene match: 12. The CDR3 loop is CAIKHGSSGSLSYEQYF. Written as DNA, the CDR3 is TGTGCCATCAAGCATGGGTCTAGCGGGAGCCTCTCCTACGAGCAGTACTTC.

This clonotype rates as medium-sized (0.01 to 0.1%). V and J are TRBV9 and TRBJ1-5, with TRBD1 matching over 10 bases. This CDR3 is 15 amino acids long. The trim removed 5 bases at V and 2 bases at J, leaving 4 bases unmatched. CDR1 and CDR2 (germline): SGDLS, YYNGEE. The DNA of the CDR3 is TGTGCCAGCAGTCGACAGGGGGCTGGCAATCAGCCCCAGCATTTT. It specifies CASSRQGAGNQPQHF.

This clonotype is termed medium-sized. V is TRBV7-9 and J is TRBJ1-1; D is undetermined. CDR1 and CDR2 (germline): SEHNR, FQNEAQ (reference sequence). The CDR3 is made up of 13 amino acids. The V gene lost 3 bases and the J gene lost 1 base, with 6 bases spanning the gap. This CDR3 reads CASSLIGNTEAFF. The CDR3 DNA reads TGTGCCAGCAGCTTGATCGGGAACACTGAAGCTTTCTTT.

In this sample, this clonotype turned up many times. CDR3 bases: TGTGCCAGCAGCTTCCTCCACCTTAGCGGGAGGGAAAATGAGCAGTTCTTC. Translation: CASSFLHLSGRENEQFF. V and J are TRBV13 and TRBJ2-1; TRBD2 agrees at 11 bases. Germline V gene lookup returns CDR1 PRHDT and CDR2 FYEKMQ (reference sequence). This CDR3 is built from 17 residues. V was pared by 3 bases and J by 7 bases, with 11 bases of the junction left unmatched. Full variable domain (remainder filled in from reference TRBV13 and TRBJ2-1): AAGVIQSPRHLIKEKRETATLKCYPIPRHDTVYWYQQGPGQDPQFLISFYEKMQSDKGSIPDRFSAQQFSDYHSELNMSSLELGDSALYFCASSFLHLSGRENEQFFGPGTRLTVL.

This clonotype was recorded many times. The chain joins TRBV5-1 to TRBJ1-1; 10 nucleotides agree with TRBD1. The germline gives CDR1 SGHRS, CDR2 YFSETQ. The CDR3 has 15 amino acids. V gave up 4 bases and J gave up 5 bases; unmatched junction bases: 8. CDR3 loop: CASSLRTGGDTEAFF. The CDR3 DNA reads as TGCGCCAGCAGCCTAAGGACAGGGGGAGATACTGAAGCTTTCTTT.